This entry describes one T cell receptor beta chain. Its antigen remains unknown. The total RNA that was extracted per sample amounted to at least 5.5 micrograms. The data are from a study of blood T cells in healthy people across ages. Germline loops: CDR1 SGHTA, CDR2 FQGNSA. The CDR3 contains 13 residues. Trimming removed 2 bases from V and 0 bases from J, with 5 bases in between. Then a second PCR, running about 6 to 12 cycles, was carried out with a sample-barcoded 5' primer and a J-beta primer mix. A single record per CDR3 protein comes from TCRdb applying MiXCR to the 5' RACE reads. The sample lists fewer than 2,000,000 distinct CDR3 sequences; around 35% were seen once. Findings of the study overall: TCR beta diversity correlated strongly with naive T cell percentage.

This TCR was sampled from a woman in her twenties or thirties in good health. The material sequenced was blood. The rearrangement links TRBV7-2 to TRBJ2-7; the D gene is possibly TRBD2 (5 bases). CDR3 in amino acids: CTSSLRDSYEQYF. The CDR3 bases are TGTACCAGCAGCTTACGGGACTCCTACGAGCAGTACTTC.